The present T cell receptor (beta chain) was sequenced within a study of cytomegalovirus exposure and HLA in healthy donors. A multiplex PCR was run with 60 Vbeta primers and 13 Jbeta primers. Produced via immunoSEQ multiplex PCR; TCRdb's table is partial and in-frame only. The repertoire includes fewer than 120,000 clones, about 80% of them detected once, and around 3.2% sits in the top ten. Notes on this clone: Its antigen is currently unknown.

The V gene's germline CDR1 is SQVTM and CDR2 ANQGSEA. The CDR3 consists of 13 residues. The V and J ends lost 0 bases and 4 bases respectively, with 9 bases between them. Findings and limits, study-wide: Earlier results showed most TCR beta V segments being productive about 87% or about 30% of the time.

The chain combines TRBV29-1 with TRBJ1-2; D unclear. The receptor was isolated from a woman aged 55 to 70 in good health and CMV-seropositive. What was sequenced was PBMCs. CDR3 loop: CSVEDPGSYGYTF. As DNA, the CDR3 is TGCAGCGTTGAAGATCCGGGGAGCTATGGCTACACCTTC.